This T cell receptor beta chain was sequenced during a study of early T cells in non-severe SARS-CoV-2 infection. General study results and limits: Matches to VDJdb favored anti-spike CD8 responses and missed private and CD4 specificities.

The TCR library protocol attached unique molecular identifiers to the individual cDNA molecules. TCRdb redid the calling of the 5' RACE reads with MiXCR, one entry per CDR3 protein. The sample includes approximately 42,000 distinct CDR3 sequences, 5.5% to 7.5% of them seen just once. This clonotype was seen at least ten times. Its antigen is still unknown. The CDR3 spans 17 residues. V was shortened by 4 bases and J by 1 base, with 19 bases between the two germline ends. CDR1 and CDR2 from the germline V gene are SGHKS and YYEKEE (reference sequence). The receptor comes from an adult who was a healthcare worker with PCR-confirmed SARS-CoV-2 infection or an uninfected control (not recorded which). The chain uses TRBV5-5 and TRBJ2-3; D possibly corresponds to TRBD1 (5 bases). The material sequenced was whole blood. The CDR3 nucleotides read TGTGCCAGCAGCCTTCAGCTGGGGCAGGTCGGCACAGATACGCAGTATTTT. This gives the protein CASSLQLGQVGTDTQYF.